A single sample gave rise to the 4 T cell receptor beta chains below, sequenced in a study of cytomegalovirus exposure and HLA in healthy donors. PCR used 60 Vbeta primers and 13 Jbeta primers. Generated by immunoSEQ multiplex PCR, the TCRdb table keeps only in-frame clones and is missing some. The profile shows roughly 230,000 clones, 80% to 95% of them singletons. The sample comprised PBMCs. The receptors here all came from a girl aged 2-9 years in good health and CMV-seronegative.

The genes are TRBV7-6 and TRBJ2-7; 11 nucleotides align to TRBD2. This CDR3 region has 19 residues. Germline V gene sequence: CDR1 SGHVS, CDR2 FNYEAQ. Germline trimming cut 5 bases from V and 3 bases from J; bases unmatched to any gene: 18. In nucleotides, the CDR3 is TGTGCCAGCAGCATCACCCCCCCGCCGGGGACTAGCGGCAACTACGAGCAGTACTTC. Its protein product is CASSITPPPGTSGNYEQYF.

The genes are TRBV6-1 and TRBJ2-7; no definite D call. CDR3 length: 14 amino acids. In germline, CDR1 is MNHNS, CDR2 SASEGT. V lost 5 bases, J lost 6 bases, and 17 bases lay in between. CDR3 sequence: CASSINVGRIEQYF. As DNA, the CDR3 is TGTGCCAGCAGTATAAATGTCGGCAGGATCGAGCAGTACTTC.

The DNA for the CDR3 is TGTGCCAGCAGCACTACAGGGGCGACCTATGGCTACACCTTC. Translating it yields CASSTTGATYGYTF. V gene TRBV7-9 combines with J gene TRBJ1-2; 7 nucleotides agree with TRBD1. The germline CDR1 and CDR2 sequences are SEHNR and FQNEAQ (reference sequence). The CDR3 consists of 14 residues. With V trimmed by 5 bases and J by 4 bases, 7 bases remained unmatched.

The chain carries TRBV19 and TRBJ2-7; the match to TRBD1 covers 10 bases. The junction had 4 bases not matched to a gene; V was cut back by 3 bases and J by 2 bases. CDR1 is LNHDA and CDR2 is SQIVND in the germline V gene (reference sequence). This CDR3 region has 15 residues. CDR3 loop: CASSMGTGVTYEQYF. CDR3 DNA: TGTGCCAGTAGTATGGGGACAGGGGTAACCTACGAGCAGTACTTC.